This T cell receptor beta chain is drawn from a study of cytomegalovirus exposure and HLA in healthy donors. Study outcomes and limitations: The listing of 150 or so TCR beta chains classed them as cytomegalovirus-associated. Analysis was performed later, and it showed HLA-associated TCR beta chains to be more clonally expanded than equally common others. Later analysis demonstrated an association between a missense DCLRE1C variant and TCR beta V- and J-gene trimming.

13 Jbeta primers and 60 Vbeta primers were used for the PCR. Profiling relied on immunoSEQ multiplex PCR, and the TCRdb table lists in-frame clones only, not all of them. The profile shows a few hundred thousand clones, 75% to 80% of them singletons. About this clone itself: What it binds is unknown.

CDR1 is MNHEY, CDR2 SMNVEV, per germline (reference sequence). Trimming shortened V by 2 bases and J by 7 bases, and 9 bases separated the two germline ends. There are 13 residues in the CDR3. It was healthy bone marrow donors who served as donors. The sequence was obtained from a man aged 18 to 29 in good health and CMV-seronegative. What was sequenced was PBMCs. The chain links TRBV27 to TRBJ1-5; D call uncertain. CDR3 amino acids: CASSLEGMQPQHF. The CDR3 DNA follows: TGTGCCAGCAGTTTAGAGGGTATGCAGCCCCAGCATTTT.